The 23 T cell receptor beta chains reported below all come from one sample, sequenced in a study of blood T cell repertoires in COVID-19. Sequencing was performed with immunoSEQ multiplex PCR; in TCRdb, only in-frame clones are kept and a portion is missing. The sample lists about 220,000 clones, 80% to 85% seen once, with 5.1% in the top ten. The specimen sequenced was peripheral blood. The receptors here all came from a human donor in a cohort sampled during active COVID-19.

V and J are TRBV28 and TRBJ1-3; perhaps TRBD1 as D (5 bases). Trimming left V 4 bases short and J 4 bases short, with 17 bases between. There are 16 residues in the CDR3. Germline CDR1 and CDR2: MDHEN and SYDVKM. This CDR3 is CASSSMQGLPGNTIYF. CDR3 nucleotide sequence: TGTGCCAGCAGTTCGATGCAGGGTCTTCCAGGAAACACCATATATTTT.

There are many counts of this clone. Other DNA sequences in the same sample also yield this CDR3. The chain recombines TRBV7-9 with TRBJ2-7; D is ambiguous. Deletions cut 2 bases from V and 3 bases from J, with 5 bases between. The CDR3 has 12 amino acids. Germline assignment: CDR1 SEHNR and CDR2 FQNEAQ (reference sequence). The chain's CDR3 is CASSLRVYEQYF. The DNA for the CDR3 is TGTGCCAGCAGCTTAAGAGTCTACGAGCAGTACTTC.

V gene TRBV4-3 combines with J gene TRBJ1-2, with D possibly being TRBD1 (6 bases). The V gene lost 5 bases and the J gene lost 3 bases, with 10 bases spanning the gap. CDR3 length equals 13 residues. The germline V gene encodes CDR1 LGHNA and CDR2 YSLEER. CDR3 loop: CASSSQGYYGYTF. In nucleotides, the CDR3 is TGCGCCAGCAGCTCTCAGGGGTACTATGGCTACACCTTC.

This clone was observed once. The chain carries TRBV7-9 and TRBJ2-7, with a tentative D call TRBD2 (7 bases). Germline V gene sequence: CDR1 SEHNR, CDR2 FQNEAQ (reference sequence). V lost 4 bases to trimming and J lost 3 bases, with 16 bases between them. The CDR3 spans 15 residues. CDR3: CASSSTGTNLYEQYF. The CDR3 DNA reads as TGTGCCAGCAGCTCCACAGGGACTAACCTCTACGAGCAGTACTTC.

V gene TRBV10-3 combines with J gene TRBJ2-7; 8 nucleotides align to TRBD2. V lost 5 bases, J lost 6 bases, and 9 bases stayed unmatched. The germline V gene has CDR1 ENHRY and CDR2 SYGVKD. CDR3 length: 14 residues. Written as DNA, the CDR3 is TGTGCCATCAGTTTACTAGCGGAGGCGGGCGAGCAGTACTTC. Translated, it gives CAISLLAEAGEQYF.

This clone showed up just a few times. V is TRBV6-5 and J is TRBJ1-1, with TRBD1 matching 8 bases. The CDR3 has 11 amino acids. Germline V gene data show CDR1 as MNHEY and CDR2 as SVGAGI. The V gene end was trimmed by 7 bases and the J gene end by 11 bases; junction bases not matched to a gene: 6. The CDR3 DNA follows: TGTGCCAGCACCCGACAGGGGAAGGCTTTCTTT. Protein product: CASTRQGKAFF.

Ten or more counts support this clone. The J gene is TRBJ2-3, the V gene TRBV14; 10 nucleotides align to TRBD2. Trimming at V came to 1 base and at J to 1 base, leaving 8 bases not matched to a gene. Germline CDR1 and CDR2: SGHDN and FVKESK. There are 18 residues in the CDR3. This CDR3 reads CASSQGVSSGSRTDTQYF. The CDR3 bases are TGTGCCAGCAGCCAAGGGGTGTCTAGCGGGAGTCGCACAGATACGCAGTATTTT.

The V gene is TRBV24-1, the J gene TRBJ2-7; D possibly corresponds to TRBD2 (5 bases). The V end lost 1 base, the J end lost 5 bases, and 8 bases lay between the germline ends. Germline V gene lookup returns CDR1 KGHDR and CDR2 SFDVKD. This CDR3 comprises 13 residues. Written as DNA, the CDR3 is TGTGCCACCAGTGATTTATCGGGGAACGAGCAGTACTTC. Protein: CATSDLSGNEQYF.

The chain employs TRBV6-6 and TRBJ1-1; TRBD1 agrees at 7 bases. Germline V gene data show CDR1 as MNHNY and CDR2 as SVGAGI (reference sequence). V lost 6 bases and J lost 0; bases outside the gene matches: 4. The CDR3 has 14 amino acids. This chain's CDR3 is CASSDGQVNTEAFF. CDR3 DNA: TGTGCCAGCAGCGACGGACAGGTGAACACTGAAGCTTTCTTT.

Points on this clone: One end of the junction fails to match germline, which may point to a read error. DNA for the CDR3: TGCGCCAGCAGCCAAGATAATCTGGGAGGGGGTGGGTTGGATTTT. Protein: CASSQDNLGGGGLDF. This chain connects TRBV4-1 to TRBJ1-5, with D possibly TRBD1 on 6 matching bases. The CDR3 sequence is 15 residues long. CDR1 MGHRA and CDR2 YSYEKL come from the germline V gene.

The chain recombines TRBV3-1 (or the pseudogene TRBV3-2) with TRBJ2-7; D remains ambiguous. Trimming pared 1 base from V and 3 bases from J, leaving 7 bases between. The CDR3 sequence is 13 residues long. Germline V CDR1 and CDR2: LGHDT, YNNKEL (reference sequence). CDR3 protein: CASSQGLGYEQYF. CDR3 sequence (DNA): TGTGCCAGCAGCCAAGGACTCGGCTACGAGCAGTACTTC.

For this clone: The sample holds other DNA sequences that translate to the same CDR3. This rearrangement joins TRBV2 to TRBJ2-7, with D tentatively TRBD2 (6 bases). CDR3 length: 12 amino acids. Trimming left V 3 bases short and J 3 bases short, with 6 bases between. The V gene's germline CDR1 is SNHLY and CDR2 FYNNEI. The CDR3 DNA sequence: TGTGCCAGCAGTGAGGGGGGCTACGAGCAGTACTTC. As protein: CASSEGGYEQYF.

On this clone itself: At one end, the junction sequence differs from germline, possibly due to a read error. The chain couples TRBV27 to TRBJ2-3; 12 nucleotides match TRBD2. The CDR3 loop spans 16 amino acids. CDR1 is MNHEY, CDR2 SMNVEV, per germline (reference sequence). CDR3: CASSLASGRAAGQVNF. The CDR3 DNA is TGTGCCAGCAGTTTAGCTAGCGGGAGGGCCGCGGGTCAAGTGAATTTT.

This chain joins TRBV5-6 and TRBJ1-4; 9 bases are a match to TRBD1. Germline V gene data show CDR1 as SGHDT and CDR2 as YYEEEE. CDR3 length: 13 residues. Unmatched junction bases numbered 6, after V lost 8 bases and J lost 7 bases. CDR3: CARAGTGCEKLFF. In DNA, the CDR3 is TGTGCCAGGGCCGGGACAGGGTGTGAAAAACTGTTTTTT.

This chain connects TRBV30 to TRBJ1-4; a possible D gene is TRBD1 (6 bases). The CDR3 extends over 14 amino acids. Trimming left V 3 bases short and J 4 bases short, with 12 bases between. The germline CDR1 and CDR2 sequences are GTSNPN and SVGIG (reference sequence). The CDR3: CAWSMTGDNEKLFF. CDR3 bases: TGTGCCTGGAGCATGACAGGAGATAATGAAAAACTGTTTTTT.

The chain carries TRBV9 and TRBJ2-2, with TRBD1 matching over 12 bases. Germline assignment: CDR1 SGDLS and CDR2 YYNGEE. V was pared by 4 bases and J by 7 bases, with 5 bases of the junction left unmatched. The CDR3 has 15 amino acids. The CDR3 DNA reads TGTGCCAGCAGCCCGGGACAGGGGGCTGTCGGGGAGCTGTTTTTT. Protein sequence: CASSPGQGAVGELFF.

The V call is TRBV6-5, the J call TRBJ2-7; 8 bases are a match to TRBD2. CDR1 MNHEY and CDR2 SVGAGI come from the germline V gene. Trimming removed 6 bases from V and 0 bases from J; junction bases left unmatched: 7. The CDR3 is 15 residues long. CDR3 DNA sequence: TGTGCCAGCAGCTTACTCGGGACTAGCTCCTACGAGCAGTACTTC. It encodes CASSLLGTSSYEQYF.

The chain links TRBV5-1 to TRBJ2-7; 9 positions agree with TRBD2. The V segment lost 4 bases and the J segment 5 bases; nucleotides outside the gene matches: 19. The germline V gene encodes CDR1 SGHRS and CDR2 YFSETQ. The CDR3 length is 18 residues. The CDR3 DNA is TGCGCCAGCAGCCCCCAGCCCCCGACTAGCGGACCTCCTCACGAGCAGTACTTC. It translates to CASSPQPPTSGPPHEQYF.

The rearrangement links TRBV30 to TRBJ1-2; the match to TRBD1 covers 9 bases. V shed 3 bases, J shed 8 bases, and the junction held 7 bases outside the gene matches. CDR3 length: 13 amino acids. Germline V gene sequence: CDR1 GTSNPN, CDR2 SVGIG (reference sequence). CDR3 sequence reads: CAWRMGQGRGYTF. CDR3 nucleotide sequence: TGTGCCTGGAGGATGGGACAGGGCAGGGGCTACACCTTC.

V usage is TRBV5-3 and J usage is TRBJ2-7; D is perhaps TRBD2 (5 bases). TRBV5-3 is an open reading frame, and its role is uncertain. This CDR3 contains 15 residues. V shed 0 bases and J shed 2 bases, with 12 bases lying between them. This chain's CDR3 is CARSLAPRDTYEQYF. CDR3 bases: TGTGCCAGAAGCTTGGCGCCCCGGGATACCTACGAGCAGTACTTC.

The rearrangement joins TRBV7-6 to TRBJ2-2; perhaps TRBD2 as D (6 bases). V lost 3 bases, J lost 5 bases, and 19 bases lay in between. CDR1 is SGHVS and CDR2 is FNYEAQ in the germline V gene. The length of the CDR3 is 17 residues. CDR3 in DNA: TGTGCCAGCAGCTTGCGTCCTAGCGAGCCGCGGACCGGGGAGCTGTTTTTT. This codes for CASSLRPSEPRTGELFF.

V is TRBV21-1 and J is TRBJ2-7; the table's TRBD2 call for D was not verified on the DNA. TRBV21-1 is designated a pseudogene. The CDR3 contains 15 residues. Here the CDR3 reads CASSKVERSSYEQYF. CDR3 nucleotide sequence: TGTGCCAGCAGCAAAGTAGAGCGGAGCTCCTACGAGCAGTACTTC.

The chain recombines TRBV27 with TRBJ2-5; D is possibly TRBD2 (6 bases). The CDR3 runs to 15 residues. Between the trimmed V and J ends, which lost 4 bases and 5 bases, there was a span of 17 bases. Germline V CDR1 and CDR2: MNHEY, SMNVEV (reference sequence). CDR3 sequence (DNA): TGTGCCAGCAGTTCACAAACGGACTATTTGGAGACCCAGTACTTC. Protein product: CASSSQTDYLETQYF.